This T cell receptor beta chain was documented in a study of early T cells in non-severe SARS-CoV-2 infection. CDR1 and CDR2 from the germline V gene are SQVTM and ANQGSEA. Trimming pared 4 bases from V and 7 bases from J, leaving 11 bases between. This CDR3 comprises 12 residues. TCRdb reprocessed the 5' RACE reads with MiXCR, giving one entry per CDR3 protein. The sample lists about 100,000 distinct CDR3 sequences, about 13% occurring once. The specimen sequenced was whole blood. The clonotype originates from an adult who was a healthcare worker with PCR-confirmed SARS-CoV-2 infection or an uninfected control (not recorded which). This chain joins TRBV29-1 and TRBJ1-3; D not certain. The CDR3 sequence is CSVAGPGNTIYF. The CDR3 nucleotides are TGCAGCGTTGCAGGTCCGGGGAACACCATATATTTT.